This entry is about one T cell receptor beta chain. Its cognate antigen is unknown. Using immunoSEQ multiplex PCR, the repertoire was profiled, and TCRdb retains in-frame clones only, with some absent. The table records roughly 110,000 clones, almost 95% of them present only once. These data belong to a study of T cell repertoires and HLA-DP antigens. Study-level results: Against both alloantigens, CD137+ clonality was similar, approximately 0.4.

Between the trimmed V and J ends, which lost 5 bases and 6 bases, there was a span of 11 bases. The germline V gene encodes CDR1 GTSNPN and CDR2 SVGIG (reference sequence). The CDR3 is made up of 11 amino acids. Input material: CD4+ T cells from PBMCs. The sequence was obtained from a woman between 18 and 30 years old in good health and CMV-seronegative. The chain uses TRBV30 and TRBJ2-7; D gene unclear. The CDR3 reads CAWGDWAEQYF. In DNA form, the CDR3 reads TGTGCCTGGGGGGATTGGGCCGAGCAGTACTTC.